The 23 T cell receptor beta chains below come from one sample, sequenced in a study of T cells after yellow fever vaccination. TCRdb processed the 5' RACE reads anew with MiXCR; each CDR3 protein has one entry. This table holds about 130,000 distinct CDR3 sequences, 6.6% found once. Here the sequenced sample was CD4+ T cells sorted from PBMCs, taken 10 days after the yellow fever booster vaccination. These receptors were obtained from a young man who received the YFV17D yellow fever vaccine.

The sample holds many counts of this clonotype. The genes are TRBV25-1 and TRBJ2-7; D unresolved. The V gene lost 7 bases and the J gene lost 0 bases, with 10 bases spanning the gap. The CDR3 length is 13 residues. Germline V gene sequence: CDR1 MGHDK, CDR2 SYGVNS. CDR3 sequence (DNA): TGTGCCAGCACCCTCACGGGCTCCTACGAGCAGTACTTC. As protein: CASTLTGSYEQYF.

Written as DNA, the CDR3 is TGCGCCAGCAGTGACAGCTTGGGCGCGGCCCAGTACTTC. Translated, it gives CASSDSLGAAQYF. The J gene is TRBJ2-5, the V gene TRBV10-2, with D unclear. Germline values: CDR1 WSHSY, CDR2 SAAADI. The V end was cut by 3 bases, the J end by 9 bases, with 14 bases between. The CDR3 sequence is 13 residues long.

This clonotype showed up many times. V usage is TRBV25-1 and J usage is TRBJ2-3; 7 nucleotides match TRBD1. CDR3 length: 13 amino acids. V shed 11 bases and J 5 bases; nucleotides not matched to a gene: 10. Germline V lookup: CDR1 MGHDK, CDR2 SYGVNS. The CDR3 DNA sequence: TGTGCCTCGACAGGGAATCGACGAGATACGCAGTATTTT. Translating it yields CASTGNRRDTQYF.

This clonotype came up many times. The J gene is TRBJ2-2, the V gene TRBV7-8, with 7 bases fitting TRBD2. The V gene's germline CDR1 is SGHVS and CDR2 FQNEAQ. V shed 8 bases and J 4 bases; nucleotides not matched to a gene: 13. The CDR3 has 16 residues. The CDR3 region has the DNA TGTGCCAGCCGAACGAGCGGGAACCCACTCACCGGGGAGCTGTTTTTT. It encodes CASRTSGNPLTGELFF.

Many counts were recorded for this clonotype. The CDR3 region has the DNA TGCAGTGCTAGAGATCTCCCTGCCGGGGAGCTGTTTTTT. This gives the protein CSARDLPAGELFF. The chain recombines TRBV20-1 with TRBJ2-2, with D unresolved. Per the germline V gene, CDR1 is DFQATT and CDR2 is SNEGSKA (reference sequence). V lost 0 bases, J lost 6 bases, and 8 bases lay in between. The CDR3 extends over 13 amino acids.

This clonotype has at least ten counts. The chain employs TRBV20-1 and TRBJ2-2, with 9 bases aligning to TRBD2. In germline, CDR1 is DFQATT, CDR2 SNEGSKA (reference sequence). The ends lost 5 bases at V and 4 bases at J; junction bases unmatched: 8. CDR3 size: 15 residues. The CDR3 DNA sequence: TGCAGTGCTCGGGCGGGAGGGCGAACCACCGGGGAGCTGTTTTTT. Its translation: CSARAGGRTTGELFF.

This clonotype occurred many times. J is TRBJ2-1 and V is TRBV12-3 or TRBV12-4; TRBD2 agrees at 15 bases. After removal of 5 bases from V and 6 bases from J, the junction contained 5 bases not matched to a gene. CDR3 length equals 16 residues. The CDR3 DNA follows: TGTGCCAGCAGTCGGACTAGCGGGAGGGGAAGCAATGAGCAGTTCTTC. Amino acids: CASSRTSGRGSNEQFF.

This clonotype was recorded many times. This chain uses TRBV4-2 with TRBJ2-1; a possible D gene is TRBD2 (6 bases). This CDR3 is built from 17 residues. Trimming left V 3 bases short and J 6 bases short, with 21 bases between. Per germline, CDR1 LGHNA and CDR2 YNFKEQ. This CDR3 reads CASSHPVGTFKGNEQFF. The DNA for the CDR3 is TGTGCCAGCAGCCACCCTGTGGGGACTTTTAAGGGCAATGAGCAGTTCTTC.

This clonotype was found many times. V gene TRBV18 combines with J gene TRBJ2-7; possibly TRBD1 for D (6 bases). The CDR3 covers 14 residues. Germline CDR1 is KGHSH and CDR2 is LQKENI. V shed 3 bases and J shed 3 bases, with 12 bases lying between them. The CDR3 region is CASSPGAVGYEQYF. CDR3 nucleotides: TGTGCCAGCTCACCGGGGGCAGTAGGCTACGAGCAGTACTTC.

This clonotype has a count of ten or more. V is TRBV29-1 and J is TRBJ2-1; 8 positions agree with TRBD1. Germline CDR1 reads SQVTM; CDR2 reads ANQGSEA. This CDR3 region has 13 residues. The CDR3 region has the DNA TGCAGTATTTCCGGACAGGGCCACAATGAGCAGTTCTTC. This sequence encodes CSISGQGHNEQFF.

This clonotype showed up many times. This chain connects TRBV19 to TRBJ1-5; D not certain. CDR3 length: 16 residues. CDR1 is LNHDA, CDR2 SQIVND, per germline (reference sequence). Trimming shortened V by 5 bases and J by 6 bases, and 20 bases separated the two germline ends. For the CDR3, the DNA is TGTGCCAGTAGTCCTTGGACCGTCGGGAAGGTTCAGCCCCAGCATTTT. Its translation is CASSPWTVGKVQPQHF. The full variable domain, in which reference TRBV19 and TRBJ1-5 provide the parts outside the CDR3, is DGGITQSPKYLFRKEGQNVTLSCEQNLNHDAMYWYRQDPGQGLRLIYYSQIVNDFQKGDIAEGYSVSREKKESFPLTVTSAQKNPTAFYLCASSPWTVGKVQPQHFGDGTRLSIL.

V usage is TRBV7-2 and J usage is TRBJ2-2; TRBD2 is a possible D gene (6 bases). Between the trimmed V and J ends, which lost 7 bases and 0 bases, there was a span of 15 bases. The germline gives CDR1 SGHTA, CDR2 FQGNSA. CDR3 length: 16 amino acids. This chain's CDR3 is CASTGQRATNTGELFF. CDR3 nucleotide sequence: TGTGCCAGCACTGGTCAGCGGGCCACGAACACCGGGGAGCTGTTTTTT.

This clonotype was observed many times. The chain has TRBV7-2 and TRBJ2-7; 7 nucleotides line up with TRBD2. The CDR3 sequence is 16 residues long. Germline values: CDR1 SGHTA, CDR2 FQGNSA. With V trimmed by 5 bases and J by 5 bases, 15 bases remained unmatched. The CDR3 DNA reads TGTGCCAGCAGCATAATTGGGAGGGCCTTAAGGAACGAGCAGTACTTC. It codes for CASSIIGRALRNEQYF.

The gene calls are TRBV5-6 and TRBJ2-5; TRBD2 aligns across 8 bases. The V gene's germline CDR1 is SGHDT and CDR2 YYEEEE. CDR3 length equals 17 residues. V was clipped by 2 bases and J by 5 bases; unmatched bases: 14. The CDR3 region is CASSLRRLAGLMETQYF. The CDR3 DNA sequence: TGTGCCAGCAGCTTACGACGTCTAGCGGGCCTAATGGAGACCCAGTACTTC.

The chain links TRBV7-2 to TRBJ2-7, with D unresolved. This CDR3 contains 14 residues. With 0 bases removed from V and 5 bases from J, the gap between germline ends came to 11 bases. Germline lookup yields CDR1 SGHTA and CDR2 FQGNSA. The CDR3 DNA reads as TGTGCCAGCAGCTTAGCCCCGACCCGCGACGAGCAGTACTTC. It specifies CASSLAPTRDEQYF.

This clonotype was detected ten times or more. This chain joins TRBV5-4 and TRBJ2-2; D unresolved. Per the germline V gene, CDR1 is SGHNT and CDR2 is YYREEE (reference sequence). The length of the CDR3 is 14 residues. V was clipped by 4 bases and J by 0 bases, with 7 bases between them. The CDR3 DNA is TGTGCCAGCAGCAGCAGGACGAACACCGGGGAGCTGTTTTTT. This gives the protein CASSSRTNTGELFF.

Many counts were recorded for this clonotype. The chain employs TRBV7-2 and TRBJ2-3; possibly TRBD1 for D (6 bases). The CDR3 consists of 15 residues. In germline, CDR1 is SGHTA, CDR2 FQGNSA. V lost 2 bases and J 6 bases, leaving 15 bases between the germline ends. CDR3: CASSLLGQQSDTQYF. In DNA, the CDR3 is TGTGCCAGCAGCTTATTGGGACAACAGTCGGATACGCAGTATTTT.

V and J are TRBV28 and TRBJ2-1, with D maybe TRBD1 (6 bases). The CDR3 is made up of 15 amino acids. Trimming removed 5 bases at V and 4 bases at J, with 15 bases between. Looked up from germline, CDR1 is MDHEN and CDR2 is SYDVKM. This CDR3 reads CASSRTGQYYNEQFF. In nucleotides, the CDR3 is TGTGCCAGCAGTCGCACCGGACAGTATTACAATGAGCAGTTCTTC.

This clonotype was seen repeatedly, ten times or more. The chain uses TRBV20-1 and TRBJ2-1; D unresolved. CDR3 size: 11 residues. V was shortened by 5 bases and J by 5 bases, with 7 bases between the two germline ends. Germline V gene sequence: CDR1 DFQATT, CDR2 SNEGSKA (reference sequence). DNA of the CDR3: TGCAGTGCTGACTGGGACAATGAGCAGTTCTTC. Amino acid sequence: CSADWDNEQFF.

The CDR3 loop is CSARDGGNPGELFF. The CDR3 DNA reads as TGCAGTGCTAGAGATGGAGGGAATCCCGGGGAGCTGTTTTTT. V is TRBV20-1 and J is TRBJ2-2; possible D gene TRBD2, 6 bases. V lost 0 bases, J lost 6 bases, and 11 bases lay in between. CDR3 length: 14 amino acids. CDR1 is DFQATT and CDR2 is SNEGSKA in the germline V gene (reference sequence).

This clonotype occurred many times. The rearrangement links TRBV3-1 to TRBJ2-7, with 8 bases fitting TRBD2. J gave up 7 bases and V 4 bases, and 12 bases lay outside the gene matches. The germline CDR1 and CDR2 sequences are LGHDT and YNNKEL (reference sequence). The CDR3 covers 15 residues. This CDR3 reads CASSRRLATSGEQYF. CDR3 DNA sequence: TGTGCCAGCAGCCGCCGACTAGCGACCTCTGGGGAGCAGTACTTC.

The table lists this clonotype with many counts. The V call is TRBV20-1, the J call TRBJ1-6; the D is unclear. Between the trimmed V and J ends, which lost 5 bases and 6 bases, there was a span of 11 bases. The CDR3 length is 13 residues. Germline CDR1 DFQATT, CDR2 SNEGSKA (reference sequence). In DNA form, the CDR3 reads TGCAGTGCTTGGCAGGCTATTAATTCACCCCTCCACTTT. Protein sequence: CSAWQAINSPLHF.

Many counts were recorded for this clonotype. This chain links TRBV30 with TRBJ1-6; maybe TRBD1 (5 bases). Trimming removed 1 base from V and 8 bases from J, with 9 bases in between. Germline V CDR1 and CDR2: GTSNPN, SVGIG (reference sequence). The CDR3 covers 13 residues. The CDR3 bases are TGTGCCTGGAGTGGGGGGATAGATTCACCCCTCCACTTT. Its protein is CAWSGGIDSPLHF.